This TCR beta chain was identified in a study of blood T cells in healthy people across ages (dated by TCRdb to 2014 to 2015). As for the study more broadly: In model experiments, template switching captured roughly one uniquely barcoded TCR beta cDNA molecule for every two T cells. Age-related changes in TCR beta repertoire diversity were measured in the study by deep sequencing normalized with unique cDNA molecular identifiers. The donors were divided into four age groups: young (average around 16 years), middle-aged (around 41), aged (approximately 62) and long-lived (more than 75). Donors of different ages were randomly distributed across sequencing lanes to avoid experimental bias. Using the same blood draw, the study looked at two additional independent replicas of 1 million unique cDNA reads for two donors, one aged 18 to 30 and the other aged 80 or older. Paper-wide results and their limitations: The CMV infection status of donors was not known, potentially confounding age-related changes in expanded clonotypes. As age increased, observed TCR beta diversity per million T cells dropped in a roughly linear way, and a significant reduction was already evident by age about 36. Estimates of total diversity based on one million sequenced T cells were considered lower bounds and underestimates. Compared with the aged group, more naive CD4+ T cells, fewer expanded clones and increased TCR diversity were shown by the long-lived group, suggesting age selection. Because profiling used bulk unsorted PBMCs, naive and antigen-experienced compartments could not be compared conclusively. There was a strong correlation between observed TCR beta diversity and the percentage of naive T cells measured by flow cytometry.

Preparation of the library involved 5' RACE. Instrument on record: Illumina HiSeq 2500. A second PCR of about 7 to 12 cycles was performed with a sample-barcoded 5' primer and a J-beta primer mix. Each TCR beta cDNA molecule received a unique molecular identifier from a template-switch 5' adaptor carrying 12 random nucleotides. At least 2.5 million CDR3-containing paired-end reads were obtained from each sample. All of the RNA was converted into first-strand cDNA using the Mint cDNA synthesis kit, with a TRBC-specific oligonucleotide serving as the primer. After uracil-DNA glycosylase treatment, a first 18-cycle PCR used universal primers M1SS and BC2_uni_R on all cDNA. Per the original workflow: For normalization, 1 million high-quality reads were randomly selected from each sample, with every read carrying a distinct molecular identifier. Instead of being binned into consensus sequences, reads that shared molecular identifiers were thrown out. MiTCR, set to a Q25 quality threshold and the strictest error-elimination algorithm, was used for CDR3 identification, clonotype clustering and error correction. A nonparametric unseen species model with Euler transformation was used to estimate a lower bound on total TCR beta diversity. TCRdb trimmed public reads at Q25 via fastp, called clones via MiXCR and kept in-frame beta chains. When rows share a CDR3 protein, they turn into one entry using the most common DNA and genes. The V and J calls and clone size come from TCRdb's table, not from the authors' own analysis. The sample yields over a million distinct CDR3 sequences; approximately 59% were counted once. The top ten clones comprise under 8.5% of the sample.

The roughly 39 donors, aged roughly 6 to 95 years, were systemically healthy Caucasian individuals from Russia. Ten milliliters of peripheral blood were drawn from each donor into EDTA-treated Vacutainer tubes. PBMCs were isolated by Ficoll-Paque density-gradient centrifugation, with at least 6 million obtained per sample. Total RNA was extracted from PBMCs with Trizol reagent, with at least 5.5 micrograms obtained per sample. For every donor, an aliquot of PBMCs went through flow cytometry to measure the percentages of naive CD45RAhigh/CD27high T cells. V trim: 5 bases; J trim: 8 bases; unmatched bases: 8. According to the germline V gene, CDR1 reads SGHDN and CDR2 reads FVKESK. The CDR3 measures 14 amino acids from cysteine to phenylalanine. The retained sequence is limited to the CDR3, 42 bases, with the frame set at the first base. On this clonotype itself: Its antigen remains undetermined. No qualities accompany the bases; no much larger clone lies one base away.

The specimen sequenced was blood. The receptor was isolated from a man between 18 and 29 years old in good health. The receptor chain draws on TRBV14 and TRBJ1-2; 10 junctional bases match TRBD1. DNA sequence: TGTGCCAGCAGCACAGCCGGGACAGGGGAAGGCTACACCTTC. This codes for CASSTAGTGEGYTF.